This T cell receptor (beta chain) stems from a study of CD8 T cells in Susac syndrome. Study-wide findings and caveats: It was acknowledged by the study that relatively few individuals were included in its TCR sequencing and HLA analysis.

This CDR3 is 11 amino acids long. The V and J ends lost 2 bases and 7 bases respectively, with 9 bases between them. The germline gives CDR1 SQVTM, CDR2 ANQGSEA. Concerning this clonotype itself: Its antigen remains unidentified.

The RNA input was about 0.5 to 1 ug, and it was reverse transcribed with random hexamers. Multiplex PCR with immunoSEQ amplified the TCR beta CDR3 across 54 Vbeta and 13 Jbeta. MiXCR, run by TCRdb on the immunoSEQ multiplex PCR reads, gives a single entry per CDR3 protein. Of about 180,000 distinct CDR3 sequences detected, 90% to 97% appear once; the ten largest clones hold more than 0.09%. The T cells that were sequenced for TCR beta were CD8+ and CD4+ cells from blood. FACS was used to enrich TEMRA cells, whereas the CD8+ and CD4+ T cells were obtained by negative isolation. The chain employs TRBV29-1 and TRBJ2-7; D call uncertain. This receptor was identified in a human donor with multiple sclerosis. Sequencing was carried out using CD4+ T cells from PBMCs. CDR3 region: CSVENTQEQYF. The CDR3 DNA reads TGCAGCGTTGAAAATACACAGGAGCAGTACTTC.